The present TCR beta chain was sequenced within a study of blood T cell repertoires in COVID-19. Data came from immunoSEQ multiplex PCR; TCRdb stores just in-frame clones and leaves some out. The profile shows approximately 30,000 clones, nearly 95% of them singletons. V was shortened by 7 bases and J by 0 bases, with 4 bases between the two germline ends. The CDR3 runs to 12 residues. Per the germline V gene, CDR1 is MGHRA and CDR2 is YSYEKL. This chain connects TRBV4-1 to TRBJ2-1, with D hard to call. Sequencing was done on a sample of peripheral blood. This receptor was identified in a human donor in a cohort sampled during active COVID-19. CDR3 amino acids: CASKSSYNEQFF. The CDR3 DNA follows: TGCGCCAGCAAGAGCTCCTACAATGAGCAGTTCTTC.